Listed here are 15 T cell receptor beta chains from one sample, sequenced in a study of blood T cell repertoires in COVID-19 (dated by TCRdb to 2018 to 2021). The library was built by means of the immunoSEQ multiplex PCR assay. The clones in this table, taken by TCRdb from immuneACCESS, are in-frame only. Not every clone is retained; where verified, under half of the shortfall comes from an unresolved V gene, and the cause of the rest is unknown. The sample table contains a few hundred thousand clones; only one count was recorded for 83% of them. Together, the top ten hold less than 3.5% of the sample. The sequenced sample was peripheral blood. These TCRs come from a man aged 50 or older with active or convalescent COVID-19.

This chain joins TRBV30 and TRBJ1-6; possible D gene TRBD1, 6 bases. The CDR3 has 13 amino acids. Trimming shortened V by 2 bases and J by 6 bases, and 8 bases separated the two germline ends. CDR1 is GTSNPN, CDR2 SVGIG, per germline (reference sequence). The CDR3 nucleotides read TGTGCCTGGAGTCAGGGGATTAATTCACCCCTCCACTTT. Protein product: CAWSQGINSPLHF.

The chain is built from TRBV28 and TRBJ2-2; 12 nucleotides align to TRBD2. The CDR3 extends over 15 amino acids. Looked up from germline, CDR1 is MDHEN and CDR2 is SYDVKM. J gave up 5 bases and V 5 bases, and 3 bases lay outside the gene matches. CDR3 DNA sequence: TGTGCCAGCAGTCAACTAGCGGGAGGAACCGGGGAGCTGTTTTTT. It codes for CASSQLAGGTGELFF.

The rearrangement joins TRBV7-9 to TRBJ1-1; D is unresolved. Germline CDR1 and CDR2: SEHNR and FQNEAQ (reference sequence). CDR3 length: 14 amino acids. V was cut by 1 base and J by 7 bases, with 13 bases left in between. The CDR3 sequence is CASSLGQTGIEAFF. Here the CDR3 DNA reads TGTGCCAGCAGCTTAGGCCAGACGGGGATTGAAGCTTTCTTT.

This chain links TRBV18 with TRBJ1-2, with TRBD1 identical over 7 bases. Trimming took 5 bases from V and 4 from J; bases not matched to a gene: 4. CDR3 size: 13 residues. Germline V gives CDR1 KGHSH, CDR2 LQKENI. CDR3 sequence: CASSGDSVYGYTF. CDR3 nucleotide sequence: TGTGCCAGCTCAGGGGACAGTGTCTATGGCTACACCTTC.

V gene TRBV7-9 combines with J gene TRBJ2-4; 10 bases match TRBD1. Trimming cost V 4 bases and J 6 bases; bases outside gene matches: 0. The germline V gene has CDR1 SEHNR and CDR2 FQNEAQ (reference sequence). The CDR3 runs 13 residues. The CDR3 sequence: CASSWDRGNIQYF. CDR3 nucleotide sequence: TGTGCCAGCAGCTGGGACAGGGGAAACATTCAGTACTTC.

The chain employs TRBV30 and TRBJ2-1; perhaps TRBD2 as D (5 bases). The CDR3 is 14 residues long. Germline V gives CDR1 GTSNPN, CDR2 SVGIG (reference sequence). V was trimmed by 0 bases and J by 9 bases, leaving 15 bases between them. The CDR3 sequence: CAWSVLRSSGEQFF. The CDR3 region has the DNA TGTGCCTGGAGTGTACTCAGATCCAGCGGTGAGCAGTTCTTC.

The J gene is TRBJ1-1, the V gene TRBV9; D ambiguous. CDR1 and CDR2 (germline): SGDLS, YYNGEE. This CDR3 has 15 amino acids. Trimming pared 4 bases from V and 6 bases from J, leaving 19 bases between. As DNA, the CDR3 is TGTGCCAGCAGCTCAAAGCCGGGGTTTTATGCTGAAGCTTTCTTT. Protein sequence: CASSSKPGFYAEAFF.

The V gene is TRBV7-9, the J gene TRBJ2-7; TRBD2 matches at 9 bases. This CDR3 is built from 15 residues. J lost 7 bases, V lost 7 bases, and 14 bases had no gene match. The germline V gene has CDR1 SEHNR and CDR2 FQNEAQ (reference sequence). This CDR3 reads CASTPMAGGPGEQYF. The CDR3 coding sequence is TGTGCCAGCACCCCGATGGCGGGAGGGCCGGGGGAGCAGTACTTC.

This clone was observed a few times. This chain uses TRBV2 with TRBJ2-2; D remains unclear. Trimming cost V 4 bases and J 3 bases, with 9 bases left between them. The CDR3 contains 14 residues. Looked up from germline, CDR1 is SNHLY and CDR2 is FYNNEI. CDR3 region: CASSGAVHTGELFF. CDR3 DNA: TGTGCCAGCAGTGGGGCAGTCCACACCGGGGAGCTGTTTTTT.

This chain uses TRBV30 with TRBJ2-3; the D gene is possibly TRBD2 (5 bases). From germline, CDR1 is GTSNPN and CDR2 SVGIG (reference sequence). The CDR3 totals 11 residues. The V gene lost 3 bases and the J gene lost 4 bases, with 5 bases spanning the gap. In DNA form, the CDR3 reads TGTGCCTGGAGGGAGGCAGATACGCAGTATTTT. Its protein product is CAWREADTQYF.

This clone has a single count. V usage is TRBV6-5 and J usage is TRBJ1-2; 9 bases fit TRBD1. Germline V lookup: CDR1 MNHEY, CDR2 SVGAGI. V shed 4 bases, J shed 6 bases, and the junction held 9 bases outside the gene matches. CDR3 length: 15 residues. Here the CDR3 DNA reads TGTGCCAGCAGTTCCCGGGACAGGGAAGTCAATGGCTACACCTTC. This gives the protein CASSSRDREVNGYTF.

As to this clone: The sample contains more than one DNA sequence encoding this CDR3. V gene TRBV5-1 combines with J gene TRBJ1-1, with TRBD1 identical over 8 bases. Germline CDR1 SGHRS, CDR2 YFSETQ. The CDR3 runs to 14 residues. J lost 1 base, V lost 4 bases, and 3 bases had no gene match. Written as DNA, the CDR3 is TGCGCCAGCAGCCCCGGGACAGGGAACACTGAAGCTTTCTTT. This codes for CASSPGTGNTEAFF.

This clone has only one observation. This chain links TRBV15 with TRBJ2-3, with D perhaps TRBD2 (6 bases). Germline lookup yields CDR1 LNHNV and CDR2 YYDKDF (reference sequence). The CDR3 totals 13 residues. The ends were cut back, 6 bases at V and 1 base at J, with 8 bases in the middle. The CDR3 nucleotides read TGTGCCACCAGGGCTAGCGGCACAGATACGCAGTATTTT. Its protein product is CATRASGTDTQYF.

The V gene is TRBV6-2 or TRBV6-3, the J gene TRBJ1-5; 9 bases are shared with TRBD1. This CDR3 contains 14 residues. Germline trimming cut 0 bases from V and 9 bases from J; bases unmatched to any gene: 3. The germline CDR1 and CDR2 sequences are MNHEY and SVGEGT. As DNA, the CDR3 is TGTGCCAGCAGTTACTCGGGACAGGGTCGGCCCCAGCATTTT. Its translation: CASSYSGQGRPQHF.

The chain uses TRBV28 and TRBJ2-7; 9 positions match TRBD2. J gave up 5 bases and V 5 bases, and 16 bases lay outside the gene matches. There are 17 residues in the CDR3. Germline loops: CDR1 MDHEN, CDR2 SYDVKM. Written as DNA, the CDR3 is TGTGCCAGCAGTCCTCACGGATTCCTAGCGGGGCAGGACGAGCAGTACTTC. It translates to CASSPHGFLAGQDEQYF.